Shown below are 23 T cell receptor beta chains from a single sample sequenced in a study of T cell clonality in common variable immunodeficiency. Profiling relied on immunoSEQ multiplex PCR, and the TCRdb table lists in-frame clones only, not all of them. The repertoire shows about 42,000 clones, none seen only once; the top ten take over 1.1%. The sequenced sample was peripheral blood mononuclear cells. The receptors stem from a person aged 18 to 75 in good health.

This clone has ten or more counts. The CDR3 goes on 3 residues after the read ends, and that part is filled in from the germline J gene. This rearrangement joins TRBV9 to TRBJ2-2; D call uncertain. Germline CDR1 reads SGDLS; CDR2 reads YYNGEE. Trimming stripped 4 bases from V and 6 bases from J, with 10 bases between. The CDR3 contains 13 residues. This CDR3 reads CASSQIVSGELFF. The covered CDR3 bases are TGTGCCAGCAGCCAAATTGTGTCCGGGGAG. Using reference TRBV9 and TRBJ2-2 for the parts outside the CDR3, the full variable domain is DSGVTQTPKHLITATGQRVTLRCSPRSGDLSVYWYQQSLDQGLQFLIQYYNGEERAKGNILERFSAQQFPDLHSELNLSSLELGDSALYFCASSQIVSGELFFGEGSRLTVL.

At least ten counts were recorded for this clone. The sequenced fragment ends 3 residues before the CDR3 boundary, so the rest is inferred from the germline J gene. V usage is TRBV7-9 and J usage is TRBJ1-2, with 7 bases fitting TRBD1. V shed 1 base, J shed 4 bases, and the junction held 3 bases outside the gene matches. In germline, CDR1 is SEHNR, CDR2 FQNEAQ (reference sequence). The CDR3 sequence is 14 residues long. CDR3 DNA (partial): TGTGCCAGCAGCTTAGGACAGGGAGGCTATGGC. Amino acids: CASSLGQGGYG. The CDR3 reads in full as CASSLGQGGYGYTF.

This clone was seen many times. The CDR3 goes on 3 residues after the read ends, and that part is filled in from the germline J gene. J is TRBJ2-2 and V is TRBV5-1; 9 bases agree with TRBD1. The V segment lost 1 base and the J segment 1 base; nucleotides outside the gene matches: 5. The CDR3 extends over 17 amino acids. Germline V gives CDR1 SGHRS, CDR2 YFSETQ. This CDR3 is CASSLLPGQGNTGELFF. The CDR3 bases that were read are TGCGCCAGCAGCTTGTTGCCGGGACAGGGGAACACCGGGGAG.

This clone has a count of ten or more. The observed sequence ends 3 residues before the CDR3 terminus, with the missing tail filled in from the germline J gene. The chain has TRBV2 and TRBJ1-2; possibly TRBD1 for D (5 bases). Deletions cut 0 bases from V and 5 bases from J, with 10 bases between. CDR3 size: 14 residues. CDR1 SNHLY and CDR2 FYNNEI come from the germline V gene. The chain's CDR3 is CASSEAGGDYGYTF. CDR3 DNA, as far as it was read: TGTGCCAGCAGTGAAGCGGGAGGGGATTATGGC.

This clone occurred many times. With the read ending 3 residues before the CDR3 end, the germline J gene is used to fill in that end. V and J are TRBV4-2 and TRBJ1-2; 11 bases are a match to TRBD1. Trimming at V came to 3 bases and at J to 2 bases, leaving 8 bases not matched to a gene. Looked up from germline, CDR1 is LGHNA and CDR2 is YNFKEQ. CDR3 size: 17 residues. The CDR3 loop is CASSHPPGQGENYGYTF. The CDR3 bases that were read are TGTGCCAGCAGCCACCCCCCGGGACAGGGGGAGAACTATGGC.

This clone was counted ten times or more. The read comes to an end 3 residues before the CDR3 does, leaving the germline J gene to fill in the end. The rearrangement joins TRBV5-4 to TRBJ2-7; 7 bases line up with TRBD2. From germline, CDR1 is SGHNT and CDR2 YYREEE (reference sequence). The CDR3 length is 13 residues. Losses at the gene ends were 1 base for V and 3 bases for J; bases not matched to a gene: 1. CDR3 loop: CASSLPSGYEQYF. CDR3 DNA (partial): TGTGCCAGCAGCTTGCCTAGCGGCTACGAG.

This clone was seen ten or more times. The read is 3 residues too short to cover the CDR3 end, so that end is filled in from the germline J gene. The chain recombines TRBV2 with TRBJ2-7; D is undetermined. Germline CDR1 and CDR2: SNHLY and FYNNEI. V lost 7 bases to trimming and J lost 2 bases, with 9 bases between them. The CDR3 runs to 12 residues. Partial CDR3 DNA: TGTGCCAGCACTAATGAAGCCTACGAG. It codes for CASTNEAYE. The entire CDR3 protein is CASTNEAYEQYF.

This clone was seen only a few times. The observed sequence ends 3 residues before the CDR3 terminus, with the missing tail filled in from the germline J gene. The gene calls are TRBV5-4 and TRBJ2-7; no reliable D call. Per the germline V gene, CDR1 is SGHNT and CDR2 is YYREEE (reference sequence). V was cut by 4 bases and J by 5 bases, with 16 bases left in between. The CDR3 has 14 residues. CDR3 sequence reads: CASSPLEAPHEQYF. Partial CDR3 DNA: TGTGCCAGCAGCCCCTTGGAAGCGCCCCACGAG.

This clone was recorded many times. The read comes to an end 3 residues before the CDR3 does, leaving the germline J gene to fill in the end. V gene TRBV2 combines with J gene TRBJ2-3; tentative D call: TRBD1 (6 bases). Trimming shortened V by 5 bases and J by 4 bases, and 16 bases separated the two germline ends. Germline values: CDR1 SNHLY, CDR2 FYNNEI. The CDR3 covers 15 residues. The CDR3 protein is CASSPRAGVSDTQYF. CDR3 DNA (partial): TGTGCCAGCAGTCCCAGGGCAGGGGTTTCAGATACG.

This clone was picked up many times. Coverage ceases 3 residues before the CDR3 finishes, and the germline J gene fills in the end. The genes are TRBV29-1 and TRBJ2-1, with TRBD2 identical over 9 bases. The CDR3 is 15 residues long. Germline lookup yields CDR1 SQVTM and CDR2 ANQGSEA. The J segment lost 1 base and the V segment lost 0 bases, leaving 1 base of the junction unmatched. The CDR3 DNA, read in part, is TGCAGCGTTGAAGATAGCGGGAGATCCTACAATGAG. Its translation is CSVEDSGRSYNE. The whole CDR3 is CSVEDSGRSYNEQFF.

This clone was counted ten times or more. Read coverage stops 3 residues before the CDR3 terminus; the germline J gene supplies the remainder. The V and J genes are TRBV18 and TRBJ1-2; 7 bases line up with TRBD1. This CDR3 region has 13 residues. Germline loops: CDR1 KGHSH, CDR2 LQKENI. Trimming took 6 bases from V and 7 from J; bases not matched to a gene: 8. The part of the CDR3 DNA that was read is TGTGCCAGCTCGACAGGGCTGTACTCTGGC. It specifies CASSTGLYSG. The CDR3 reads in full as CASSTGLYSGYTF.

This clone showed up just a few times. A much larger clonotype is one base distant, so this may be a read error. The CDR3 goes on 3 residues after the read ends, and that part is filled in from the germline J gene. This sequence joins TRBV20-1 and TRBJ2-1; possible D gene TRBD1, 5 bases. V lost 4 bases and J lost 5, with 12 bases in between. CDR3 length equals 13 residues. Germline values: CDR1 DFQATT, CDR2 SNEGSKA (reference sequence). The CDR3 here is CSAKGASDNEQFF. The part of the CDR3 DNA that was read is TGCAGTGCTAAAGGGGCTAGTGACAATGAG.

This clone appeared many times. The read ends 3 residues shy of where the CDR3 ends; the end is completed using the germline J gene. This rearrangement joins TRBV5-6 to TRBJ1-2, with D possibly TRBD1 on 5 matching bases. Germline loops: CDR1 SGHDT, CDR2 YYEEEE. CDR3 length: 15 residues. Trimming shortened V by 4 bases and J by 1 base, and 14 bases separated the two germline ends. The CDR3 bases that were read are TGTGCCAGCAGCACCAGGGTCCGGATTAACTATGGC. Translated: CASSTRVRINYG. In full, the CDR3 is CASSTRVRINYGYTF.

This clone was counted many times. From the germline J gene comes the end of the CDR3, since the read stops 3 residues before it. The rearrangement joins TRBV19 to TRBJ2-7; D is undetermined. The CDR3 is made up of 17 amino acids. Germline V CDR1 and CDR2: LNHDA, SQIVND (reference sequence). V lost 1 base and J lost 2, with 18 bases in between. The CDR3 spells CASSIAPRCRPTYEQYF. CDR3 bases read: TGTGCCAGTAGTATAGCCCCCAGGTGTCGTCCAACCTACGAG.

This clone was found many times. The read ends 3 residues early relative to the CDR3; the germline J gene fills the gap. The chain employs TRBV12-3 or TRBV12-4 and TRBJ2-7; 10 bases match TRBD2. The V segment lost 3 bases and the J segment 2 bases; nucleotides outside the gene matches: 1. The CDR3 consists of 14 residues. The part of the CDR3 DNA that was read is TGTGCCAGCAGTTTTACTAGCGGGGCCTACGAG. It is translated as CASSFTSGAYE. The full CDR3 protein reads CASSFTSGAYEQYF.

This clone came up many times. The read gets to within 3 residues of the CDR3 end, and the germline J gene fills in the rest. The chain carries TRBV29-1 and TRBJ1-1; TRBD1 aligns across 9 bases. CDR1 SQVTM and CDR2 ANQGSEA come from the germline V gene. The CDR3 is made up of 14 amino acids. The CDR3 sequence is CSVEMVGQGVVAFF. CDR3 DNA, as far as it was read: TGCAGCGTTGAGATGGTGGGACAGGGTGTTGTA.

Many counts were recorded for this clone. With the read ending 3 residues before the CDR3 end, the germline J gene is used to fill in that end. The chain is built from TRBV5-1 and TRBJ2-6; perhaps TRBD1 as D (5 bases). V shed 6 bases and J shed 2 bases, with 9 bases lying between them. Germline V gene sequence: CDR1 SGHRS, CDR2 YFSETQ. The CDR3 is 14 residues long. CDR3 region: CASMETAGANVLTF. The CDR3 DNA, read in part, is TGCGCCAGCATGGAGACAGCTGGGGCCAACGTC.

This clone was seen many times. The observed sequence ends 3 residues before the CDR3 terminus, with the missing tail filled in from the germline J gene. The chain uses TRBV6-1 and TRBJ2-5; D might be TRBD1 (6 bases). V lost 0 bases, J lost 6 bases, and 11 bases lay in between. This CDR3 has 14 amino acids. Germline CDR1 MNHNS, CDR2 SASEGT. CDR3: CASSEATGKQTQYF. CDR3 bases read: TGTGCCAGCAGTGAAGCTACAGGGAAACAGACC.

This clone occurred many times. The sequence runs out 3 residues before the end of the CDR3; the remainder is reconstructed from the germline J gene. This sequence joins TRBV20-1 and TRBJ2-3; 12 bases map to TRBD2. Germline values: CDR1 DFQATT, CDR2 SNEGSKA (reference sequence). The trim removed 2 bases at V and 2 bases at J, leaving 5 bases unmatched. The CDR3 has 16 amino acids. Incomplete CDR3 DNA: TGCAGTGCTAGAACAAGGACTAGCGGGATCACAGATACG. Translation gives CSARTRTSGITDT. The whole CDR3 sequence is CSARTRTSGITDTQYF.

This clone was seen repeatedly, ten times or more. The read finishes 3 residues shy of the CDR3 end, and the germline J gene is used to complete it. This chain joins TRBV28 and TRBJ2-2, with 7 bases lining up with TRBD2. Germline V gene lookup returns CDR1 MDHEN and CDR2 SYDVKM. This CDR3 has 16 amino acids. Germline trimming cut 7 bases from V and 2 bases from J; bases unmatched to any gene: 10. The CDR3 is CASIDGGRGNTGELFF. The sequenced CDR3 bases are TGTGCCAGCATCGACGGAGGGAGGGGTAACACCGGGGAG.

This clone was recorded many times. CDR3 DNA, as far as it was read: TGTGCCAGCTCACCACTGATGGGACACGACCAGCCCTACGAG. It specifies CASSPLMGHDQPYE. The entire CDR3 sequence reads CASSPLMGHDQPYEQYF. This chain uses TRBV18 with TRBJ2-7; D possibly corresponds to TRBD1 (6 bases). The CDR3 end is not reached by the read, which stops 3 residues before it; the germline J gene fills it in. The CDR3 has 17 residues. V dropped 1 base and J dropped 2 bases, with 18 bases sitting between them. From germline, CDR1 is KGHSH and CDR2 LQKENI.

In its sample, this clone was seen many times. The CDR3 loop is CASSLLQGANTIYF. Partial CDR3 DNA: TGTGCCAGCAGCTTACTACAGGGGGCCAACACC. This rearrangement joins TRBV13 to TRBJ1-3; 9 bases map to TRBD1. The observed sequence ends 3 residues before the CDR3 terminus, with the missing tail filled in from the germline J gene. The CDR3 extends over 14 amino acids. V gave up 2 bases and J gave up 7 bases; unmatched junction bases: 3. Germline V gene data show CDR1 as PRHDT and CDR2 as FYEKMQ (reference sequence).

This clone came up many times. The sequenced CDR3 bases are TGCAGTGCTAGAACAGGGGGCAACGTGGATGAG. This codes for CSARTGGNVDE. The CDR3 in full is CSARTGGNVDEQFF. The genes are TRBV20-1 and TRBJ2-1; 9 bases agree with TRBD1. The CDR3 end lies 3 residues beyond the end of the read and is filled in from the germline J gene. This CDR3 is 14 amino acids long. With V trimmed by 2 bases and J by 8 bases, 7 bases remained unmatched. Germline V CDR1 and CDR2: DFQATT, SNEGSKA (reference sequence).